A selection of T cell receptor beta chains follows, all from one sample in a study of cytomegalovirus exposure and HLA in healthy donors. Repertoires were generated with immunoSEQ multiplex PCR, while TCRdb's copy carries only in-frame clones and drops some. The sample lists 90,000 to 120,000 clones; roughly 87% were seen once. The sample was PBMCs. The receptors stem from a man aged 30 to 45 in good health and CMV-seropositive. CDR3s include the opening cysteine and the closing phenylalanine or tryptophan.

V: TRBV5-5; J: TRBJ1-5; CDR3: CASSFQGTLYGNQPQHF
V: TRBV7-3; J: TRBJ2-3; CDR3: CASSPAAVAGGRNTQYF
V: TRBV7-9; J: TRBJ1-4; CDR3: CASSRGQEKLFF
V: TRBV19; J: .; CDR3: CASSGGHGRGEQYF
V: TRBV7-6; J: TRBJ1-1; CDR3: CASSSEEERAEAFF
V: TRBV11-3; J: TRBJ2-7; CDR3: CASSSQTSYYEQHF
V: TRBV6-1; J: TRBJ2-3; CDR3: CASSGRLAGLADTQYF
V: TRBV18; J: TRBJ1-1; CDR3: CASSPEGVTEAFF
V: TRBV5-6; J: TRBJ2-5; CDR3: CASSRAGEETQYF
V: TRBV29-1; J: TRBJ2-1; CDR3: CSVGTSGFNNEQFF
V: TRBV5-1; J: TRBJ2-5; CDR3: CASSNTGVSQETQYF
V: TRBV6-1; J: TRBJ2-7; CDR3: CASRGDRQSSYEQYF
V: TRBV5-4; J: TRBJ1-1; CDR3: CASSLAGGNTEAFF
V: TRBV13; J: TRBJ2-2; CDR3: CASRVGTGELFF
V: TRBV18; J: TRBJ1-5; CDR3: CASSPRQDHQPQHF
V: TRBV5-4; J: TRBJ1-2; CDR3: CASSLAGEPYGYTF
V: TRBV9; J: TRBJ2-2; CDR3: CASSVVGLDTGELFF
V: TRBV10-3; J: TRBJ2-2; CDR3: CAISDVPVNTGELFF
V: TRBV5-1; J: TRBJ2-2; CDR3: CASSFTGTIGPGELFF
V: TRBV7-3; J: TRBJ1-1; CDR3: CASSLEGNTEAFF
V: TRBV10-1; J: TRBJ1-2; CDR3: CASRPRQENHTF
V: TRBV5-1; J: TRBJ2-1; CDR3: CASSLVNRGRTRFDEQFF
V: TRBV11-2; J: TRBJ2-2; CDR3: CASSYSSGVTGELFF
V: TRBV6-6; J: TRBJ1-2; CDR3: CASSYSKGNYGYTF
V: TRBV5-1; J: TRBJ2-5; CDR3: CASSLAPSEQTQYF
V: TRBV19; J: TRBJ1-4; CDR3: CASRDRGLGEKLFF
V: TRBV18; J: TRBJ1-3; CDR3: CASSPLQGKENTIYF
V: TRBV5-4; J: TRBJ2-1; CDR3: CASSSRWTGGNEQFF
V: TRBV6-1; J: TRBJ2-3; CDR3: CASRAIWARTDTQYF
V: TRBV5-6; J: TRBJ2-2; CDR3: CASSFLIGSGTGELFF
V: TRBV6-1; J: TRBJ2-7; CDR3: CASSAPTGGYEQYF
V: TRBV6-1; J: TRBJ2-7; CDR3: CASWNRATYEQYF
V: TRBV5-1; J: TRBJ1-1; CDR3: CASSLSRVQGSEAFF
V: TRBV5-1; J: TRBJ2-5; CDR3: CASSLGGLKQETQYF
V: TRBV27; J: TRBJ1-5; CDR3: CASRKRQGGPQHF
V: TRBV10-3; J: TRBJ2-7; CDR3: CAISDSISYEQYF
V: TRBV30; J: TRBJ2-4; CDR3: CAWSVLPNIQYF
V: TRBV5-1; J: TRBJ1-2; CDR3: CASSLTAPNYGYTF
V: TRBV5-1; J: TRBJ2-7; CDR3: CASSFEATYEQYF
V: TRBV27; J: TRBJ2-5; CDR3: CASSLTGGGETQYF
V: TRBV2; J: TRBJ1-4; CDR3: CASKFTATNEKLFF
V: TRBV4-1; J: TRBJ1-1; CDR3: CASSHLYRGRGTEAFF
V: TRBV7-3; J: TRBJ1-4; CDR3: CASSPHGTGSEKLFF
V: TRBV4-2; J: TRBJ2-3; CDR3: CASSQRSGARDTQYF
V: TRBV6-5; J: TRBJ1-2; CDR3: CASRGQSLNGYTF
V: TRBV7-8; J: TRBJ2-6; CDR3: CASRQGGSPGANGLTF